This T cell receptor (beta chain) was captured in a study of shared clonotypes between healthy human individuals. It was at deep level that the assay was run. Genomic DNA from each subset was divided evenly over several immunoSEQ plates. Only in-frame clones appear in the TCRdb table, and some are missing; sequencing was by immunoSEQ multiplex PCR. There are 1.6 million or so clones in the sample; less than 99% occur only once, and 0.3% to 0.45% lies in the top ten. The CDR3 sequence is 18 residues long. The germline CDR1 and CDR2 sequences are KGHSH and LQKENI. V was clipped by 3 bases and J by 4 bases, with 24 bases between them.

The rearrangement joins TRBV18 to TRBJ1-1; a weak D match, TRBD1 (6 bases). The material sequenced was naive CD4+ T cells sorted from blood. The subset: CD45RA+ positively selected. This TCR derives from a man aged 30 to 39 in good health. As DNA, the CDR3 is TGTGCCAGCTCACCCCGCGGACGTGGTGCAGGGGCGGGCACTGAAGCTTTCTTT. Amino acids: CASSPRGRGAGAGTEAFF.